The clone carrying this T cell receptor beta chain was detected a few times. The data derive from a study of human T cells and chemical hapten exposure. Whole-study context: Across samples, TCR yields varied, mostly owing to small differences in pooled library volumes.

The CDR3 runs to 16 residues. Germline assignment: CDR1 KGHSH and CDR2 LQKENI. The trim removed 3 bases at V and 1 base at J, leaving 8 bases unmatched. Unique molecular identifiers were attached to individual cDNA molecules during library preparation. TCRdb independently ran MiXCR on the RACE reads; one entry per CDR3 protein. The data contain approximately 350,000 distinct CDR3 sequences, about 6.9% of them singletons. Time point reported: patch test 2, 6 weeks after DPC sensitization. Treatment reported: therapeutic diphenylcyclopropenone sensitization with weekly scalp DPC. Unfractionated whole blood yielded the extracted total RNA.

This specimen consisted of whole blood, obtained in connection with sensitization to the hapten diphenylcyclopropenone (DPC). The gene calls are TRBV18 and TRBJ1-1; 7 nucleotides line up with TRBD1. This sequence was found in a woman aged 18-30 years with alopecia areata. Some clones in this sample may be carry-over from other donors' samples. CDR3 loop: CASSPLQEGANTEAFF. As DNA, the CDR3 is TGTGCCAGCTCACCCTTGCAGGAGGGGGCGAACACTGAAGCTTTCTTT.